The entry that follows covers one T cell receptor beta chain sequence. Its specificity is not known. The sample comes from a study of Ad26.COV2.S vaccination and SARS-CoV-2 variants. Study-wide context: In the study, Ad26.COV2.S was injected intramuscularly once, or twice 56 days apart. Findings of the study overall: Placebo recipients trailed vaccine recipients in spike-specific TCR breadth.

The data were produced by immunoSEQ multiplex PCR, yet TCRdb's version contains in-frame clones alone and is incomplete. The table has some 300,000 clones, 85% to 90% seen once. Sample treatment: some 19 received Ad26.COV2.S at low or high dose, single or two shots; several received placebo; per-sample allocation not given. Specimen acquisition occurred on day 63 following the initial vaccine or placebo injection. A Boston donor was an adult aged 18-55 years. Here the sequenced sample was peripheral blood, taken in a trial of Ad26.COV2.S vaccine versus placebo. This clonotype originated in a person between 18 and 65 years old who received the Ad26.COV2.S COVID-19 vaccine or a placebo.

The CDR3 sequence: CATSPERGPRHTIYF. The CDR3 DNA follows: TGTGCCACCAGCCCAGAGAGGGGCCCGAGGCACACCATATATTTT. The chain joins TRBV15 to TRBJ1-3, with D possibly TRBD1 on 5 matching bases. V lost 5 bases and J lost 8, with 19 bases in between. The CDR3 extends over 15 amino acids. Germline-derived CDR1 and CDR2 are LNHNV and YYDKDF (reference sequence).